This TCR beta chain emerged from a study of T cells after yellow fever vaccination. TCRdb re-called the 5' RACE reads through MiXCR, storing one row per CDR3 protein. The repertoire consists of about 630,000 distinct CDR3 sequences, with 9% to 15% occurring once and the leading ten covering 15%. The CDR3 is 19 amino acids. Trimming left V 0 bases short and J 0 bases short, with 21 bases between. The germline CDR1 and CDR2 sequences are ENHRY and SYGVKD. This clonotype turned up a few times. The TCR was taken from a man younger than 40 who received the YFV17D yellow fever vaccine. The V call is TRBV10-3, the J call TRBJ2-7, with D possibly matching TRBD2 (6 bases). The sample consisted of PBMCs, taken on the day of the yellow fever booster vaccination. In nucleotides, the CDR3 is TGTGCCATCAGTGAGTCGGGGAGCAACTTTAGGAGGGCCTCCTACGAGCAGTACTTC. Its protein is CAISESGSNFRRASYEQYF.